Listed here are 13 T cell receptor beta chains from one sample, sequenced in a study of blood T cell repertoires in COVID-19. Using immunoSEQ multiplex PCR, the repertoire was profiled, and TCRdb retains in-frame clones only, with some absent. The sample carries some 150,000 clones, roughly 87% recorded once. Input material: peripheral blood. These receptors were obtained from a woman in her sixties or seventies who had recovered from COVID-19.

The chain uses TRBV5-1 and TRBJ1-2; 7 nucleotides agree with TRBD1. In germline, CDR1 is SGHRS, CDR2 YFSETQ. The V and J ends lost 4 bases and 3 bases, in that order; junction bases with no gene match: 9. The CDR3 has 15 amino acids. DNA of the CDR3: TGCGCCAGCAGCGCGGGACAGCCAACTGACTATGGCTACACCTTC. This encodes CASSAGQPTDYGYTF.

The DNA for the CDR3 is TGCGCCAGCAGCTTGGGTGCGGAAACTGAAGCTTTCTTT. This encodes CASSLGAETEAFF. The V and J genes are TRBV5-1 and TRBJ1-1; D is uncertain. V was pared by 0 bases and J by 5 bases, with 8 bases between. Per the germline V gene, CDR1 is SGHRS and CDR2 is YFSETQ. The CDR3 has 13 amino acids.

J is TRBJ2-3 and V is TRBV4-1; D might be TRBD2 (5 bases). The CDR3 has 16 amino acids. The germline V gene encodes CDR1 MGHRA and CDR2 YSYEKL. The V gene lost 0 bases and the J gene lost 3 bases, with 13 bases spanning the gap. The CDR3 loop reads CASSQDRRFGTDTQYF. The CDR3 DNA follows: TGCGCCAGCAGCCAAGATAGGAGGTTCGGGACAGATACGCAGTATTTT.

The chain joins TRBV2 to TRBJ1-3; no reliable D call. Deletions cut 8 bases from V and 0 bases from J, with 11 bases between. This CDR3 has 14 amino acids. Germline V CDR1 and CDR2: SNHLY, FYNNEI. In DNA, the CDR3 is TGTGCCAGCGAAGAGCGTTTCTCTGGAAACACCATATATTTT. This encodes CASEERFSGNTIYF.

The chain links TRBV5-4 to TRBJ1-4, with a weak D call TRBD1 (5 bases). Germline loops: CDR1 SGHNT, CDR2 YYREEE (reference sequence). V was cut by 0 bases and J by 8 bases, with 14 bases left in between. This CDR3 is 15 amino acids long. In DNA form, the CDR3 reads TGTGCCAGCAGCTTGGAAGGGGAACTAAAGGAAAAACTGTTTTTT. Translation: CASSLEGELKEKLFF. The full variable domain, rest sourced from reference TRBV5-4 and TRBJ1-4, is ETGVTQSPTHLIKTRGQQVTLRCSSQSGHNTVSWYQQALGQGPQFIFQYYREEENGRGNFPPRFSGLQFPNYSSELNVNALELDDSALYLCASSLEGELKEKLFFGSGTQLSVL.

This rearrangement joins TRBV19 to TRBJ2-5, with D perhaps TRBD1 (6 bases). This CDR3 is built from 14 residues. V lost 5 bases to trimming and J lost 1 base, with 11 bases between them. Germline V CDR1 and CDR2: LNHDA, SQIVND (reference sequence). CDR3 region: CASSPQGTQETQYF. Here the CDR3 DNA reads TGTGCCAGTAGTCCTCAGGGGACCCAAGAGACCCAGTACTTC.

In this sample, this clone turned up a few times. The rearrangement uses TRBV6-2 or TRBV6-3 and TRBJ2-3; D may be TRBD2 (6 bases). The CDR3 sequence is 16 residues long. Trimming removed 5 bases at V and 1 base at J, with 16 bases between. In germline, CDR1 is MNHEY, CDR2 SVGEGT. The CDR3: CASSPLASAGTDTQYF. CDR3 DNA: TGTGCCAGCAGTCCCCTCGCTAGCGCCGGCACAGATACGCAGTATTTT.

CDR3 DNA sequence: TGTGCCAGCAGCTTACCGGGTAAAGAGACCCAGTACTTC. The encoded protein is CASSLPGKETQYF. The chain is built from TRBV7-9 and TRBJ2-5; D is unclear. Germline CDR1 reads SEHNR; CDR2 reads FQNEAQ (reference sequence). This CDR3 has 13 amino acids. V dropped 2 bases and J dropped 3 bases, with 7 bases sitting between them.

The CDR3 DNA reads as TGTGCCAGCATCCCCGGGGGGGGGAGGCACACTGAAGCTTTCTTT. This translates into CASIPGGGRHTEAFF. The chain couples TRBV6-5 to TRBJ1-1, with D possibly being TRBD1 (5 bases). Trimming cost V 7 bases and J 3 bases, with 18 bases left between them. The CDR3 length is 15 residues. Germline V gives CDR1 MNHEY, CDR2 SVGAGI.

V gene TRBV7-8 combines with J gene TRBJ1-1; 9 bases match TRBD1. The CDR3 is made up of 14 amino acids. With V trimmed by 6 bases and J by 1 base, 3 bases remained unmatched. Germline V lookup: CDR1 SGHVS, CDR2 FQNEAQ. CDR3 coding DNA: TGTGCCAGCAGTTCGGGACAGGGGAACACTGAAGCTTTCTTT. This gives the protein CASSSGQGNTEAFF.

CDR3 sequence: CASSPGTANTEAFF. DNA for the CDR3: TGTGCCAGCAGCCCCGGGACAGCGAACACTGAAGCTTTCTTT. The chain is built from TRBV7-3 and TRBJ1-1; 7 bases align to TRBD1. The CDR3 covers 14 residues. V was pared by 5 bases and J by 1 base, with 4 bases of the junction left unmatched. Germline values: CDR1 SGHTA, CDR2 FQGTGA.

The J gene is TRBJ1-1, the V gene TRBV11-2; D is undetermined. Germline V gives CDR1 SGHAT, CDR2 FQNNGV. The CDR3 runs 13 residues. Deletions cut 3 bases from V and 3 bases from J, with 8 bases between. CDR3 region: CASSFHGYTEAFF. The CDR3 nucleotides read TGTGCCAGCAGCTTTCACGGGTACACTGAAGCTTTCTTT.

The chain joins TRBV6-5 to TRBJ1-3; D might be TRBD1 (6 bases). V was trimmed by 0 bases and J by 2 bases, leaving 8 bases between them. From germline, CDR1 is MNHEY and CDR2 SVGAGI. The CDR3 sequence is 15 residues long. CDR3 protein: CASSYSPGAGNTIYF. The CDR3 coding sequence is TGTGCCAGCAGTTACTCACCAGGGGCTGGAAACACCATATATTTT.